The clone carrying this T cell receptor (beta chain) was counted a few times. Its cognate antigen is unknown. These data are taken from a study of OX40 agonist ivuxolimab in advanced cancers. Study results and caveats: CD8+ T cells averaged more expanded clones than CD4+.

The method was immunoSEQ multiplex PCR; TCRdb's version includes in-frame clones alone and lacks a portion of them. Here the sample spans tens of thousands of clones, 90% to 95% being singletons. Anyone with autoimmune disease history or systemic immunosuppression was excluded. Baseline was the first blood sampling point, followed by cycle 4 day 1 and cycle 7 day 1. V dropped 4 bases and J dropped 3; count of bases not matched to a gene: 8. From germline, CDR1 is SNHLY and CDR2 FYNNEI. The CDR3 is 15 residues long. The specimen comprised CD4+ or CD8+ T cells sorted from blood, sampled in a trial of the OX40 agonist ivuxolimab. This chain links TRBV2 with TRBJ1-1; 7 nucleotides line up with TRBD1. This receptor was obtained from an adult with an advanced solid tumor such as melanoma, head and neck, liver or kidney cancer. The CDR3 here is CASSGGTEYDTEAFF. The CDR3 bases are TGTGCCAGCAGTGGAGGGACAGAGTACGACACTGAAGCTTTCTTT. The variable domain in full, completed from reference TRBV2 and TRBJ1-1, reads EPEVTQTPSHQVTQMGQEVILRCVPISNHLYFYWYRQILGQKVEFLVSFYNNEISEKSEIFDDQFSVERPDGSNFTLKIRSTKLEDSAMYFCASSGGTEYDTEAFFGQGTRLTVV.